One sample yielded the 30 T cell receptor beta chains listed below, sequenced in a study of human T cells and chemical hapten exposure. MiXCR was run by TCRdb on the RACE reads, yielding one entry per CDR3 protein. In the table there are over 100,000 distinct CDR3 sequences, about a tenth of which are singletons. Time point specified: patch test 2, 6 weeks after DPC sensitization. Treatment reported: therapeutic diphenylcyclopropenone sensitization with weekly scalp DPC. The sample here was whole blood, taken in connection with sensitization to the hapten diphenylcyclopropenone (DPC). These receptors were taken from a woman between 40 and 55 years old with alopecia areata. Some clones in this sample may be carry-over from other donors' samples.

This clonotype was counted ten times or more. The chain joins TRBV7-2 to TRBJ1-5; D call uncertain. With 5 bases removed from V and 4 bases from J, the gap between germline ends came to 9 bases. Germline loops: CDR1 SGHTA, CDR2 FQGNSA. The CDR3 extends over 13 amino acids. CDR3 in DNA: TGTGCCAGCAGCCGCGGTCGGAATCAGCCCCAGCATTTT. Encoded protein: CASSRGRNQPQHF.

Ten or more counts support this clonotype. The chain recombines TRBV2 with TRBJ2-7; unclear D gene. With 6 bases removed from V and 4 bases from J, the gap between germline ends came to 7 bases. CDR1 SNHLY and CDR2 FYNNEI come from the germline V gene. The CDR3 totals 11 residues. The CDR3 loop reads CASRKGYEQYF. Here the CDR3 DNA reads TGTGCCAGCAGGAAGGGTTACGAGCAGTACTTC. Full variable domain (rest looked up from reference TRBV2 and TRBJ2-7): EPEVTQTPSHQVTQMGQEVILRCVPISNHLYFYWYRQILGQKVEFLVSFYNNEISEKSEIFDDQFSVERPDGSNFTLKIRSTKLEDSAMYFCASRKGYEQYFGPGTRLTVT.

This chain uses TRBV5-6 with TRBJ2-1, with no clear D. The germline gives CDR1 SGHDT, CDR2 YYEEEE. V was clipped by 5 bases and J by 3 bases, with 12 bases between them. The CDR3 extends over 14 amino acids. In DNA, the CDR3 is TGTGCCAGCAGTTTCGGGCCGCTCTACAATGAGCAGTTCTTC. Its protein is CASSFGPLYNEQFF. Variable domain in full (rest from reference TRBV5-6 and TRBJ2-1): DAGVTQSPTHLIKTRGQQVTLRCSPKSGHDTVSWYQQALGQGPQFIFQYYEEEERQRGNFPDRFSGHQFPNYSSELNVNALLLGDSALYLCASSFGPLYNEQFFGPGTRLTVL.

This chain links TRBV12-5 with TRBJ2-5, with TRBD2 matching 12 bases. The V gene's germline CDR1 is LGHNT and CDR2 FRNRAP. Losses at the gene ends were 4 bases for V and 1 base for J; bases not matched to a gene: 4. This CDR3 region has 16 residues. CDR3 amino acids: CASGSPGLAGQETQYF. The CDR3 coding sequence is TGTGCTAGTGGTTCACCGGGACTAGCGGGCCAAGAGACCCAGTACTTC.

This clonotype was recorded many times. The rearrangement uses TRBV28 and TRBJ2-7; possible D gene TRBD2, 5 bases. V was shortened by 3 bases and J by 3 bases, with 12 bases between the two germline ends. CDR3 size: 14 residues. Looked up from germline, CDR1 is MDHEN and CDR2 is SYDVKM. CDR3 bases: TGTGCCAGCAGTTTTGAGGGCGGAAGCTACGAGCAGTACTTC. Its protein is CASSFEGGSYEQYF.

The sample holds many counts of this clonotype. The V call is TRBV19, the J call TRBJ1-2, with 8 nucleotides matching TRBD1. V shed 4 bases and J 6 bases; nucleotides not matched to a gene: 10. Per germline, CDR1 LNHDA and CDR2 SQIVND (reference sequence). There are 15 residues in the CDR3. The CDR3 region has the DNA TGTGCCAGTAGTACTACAGGGGGTTGGTTCAATGGCTACACCTTC. It is translated as CASSTTGGWFNGYTF.

The table lists this clonotype with a count of one. The rearrangement uses TRBV29-1 and TRBJ2-1; 7 nucleotides line up with TRBD1. Germline V gene sequence: CDR1 SQVTM, CDR2 ANQGSEA. Trimming cost V 3 bases and J 4 bases; bases outside gene matches: 6. This CDR3 has 14 residues. The CDR3 DNA reads as TGCAGCGTTGAGACGTCAGGGGGATACAATGAGCAGTTCTTC. Amino acid sequence: CSVETSGGYNEQFF.

J is TRBJ2-6 and V is TRBV7-9; D remains unclear. There are 16 residues in the CDR3. Trimming removed 2 bases from V and 0 bases from J, with 8 bases in between. Per the germline V gene, CDR1 is SEHNR and CDR2 is FQNEAQ (reference sequence). This CDR3 reads CASSLLPSSGANVLTF. CDR3 bases: TGTGCCAGCAGCTTATTGCCGAGCTCTGGGGCCAACGTCCTGACTTTC.

In this sample, this clonotype turned up many times. The rearrangement joins TRBV20-1 to TRBJ1-4; 8 nucleotides line up with TRBD1. The CDR3 covers 15 residues. V was pared by 0 bases and J by 8 bases, with 8 bases of the junction left unmatched. Germline CDR1 is DFQATT and CDR2 is SNEGSKA (reference sequence). Here the CDR3 reads CSARDSRTGHEKLFF. In DNA form, the CDR3 reads TGCAGTGCTAGAGATAGCAGGACAGGGCACGAAAAACTGTTTTTT.

This clonotype was counted between two and nine times. The chain has TRBV28 and TRBJ2-6; the D is unclear. The CDR3 runs to 15 residues. V was trimmed by 5 bases and J by 4 bases, leaving 12 bases between them. CDR1 and CDR2 (germline): MDHEN, SYDVKM. The CDR3 region is CASSPRLRGANVLTF. For the CDR3, the DNA is TGTGCCAGCAGTCCGAGGCTTAGGGGGGCCAACGTCCTGACTTTC.

This clonotype occurred many times. The V call is TRBV5-8, the J call TRBJ1-5, with D hard to call. The ends were cut back, 2 bases at V and 4 bases at J, with 7 bases in the middle. Germline V lookup: CDR1 SGHTS, CDR2 YDEGEE. The CDR3 spans 13 residues. CDR3 residues: CASSFGMNQPQHF. CDR3 nucleotides: TGTGCCAGCAGCTTTGGGATGAATCAGCCCCAGCATTTT.

In this sample, this clonotype turned up many times. The CDR3 bases are TGCGCCAGCAGCCCCCCCGGCGGGTTTGGAGGCTACACCTTC. Its protein product is CASSPPGGFGGYTF. The chain links TRBV5-1 to TRBJ1-2; unclear D gene. Trimming took 4 bases from V and 8 from J, leaving 18 bases between them. This CDR3 region has 14 residues. Germline lookup yields CDR1 SGHRS and CDR2 YFSETQ.

There are a few counts of this clonotype. This rearrangement joins TRBV4-3 to TRBJ2-1; 8 bases are a match to TRBD1. V was clipped by 0 bases and J by 4 bases; unmatched bases: 11. The CDR3 is 18 amino acids. Per germline, CDR1 LGHNA and CDR2 YSLEER. CDR3 loop: CASSQDLSRGQRYNEQFF. CDR3 sequence (DNA): TGCGCCAGCAGCCAAGATCTATCCAGGGGGCAACGATACAATGAGCAGTTCTTC.

This clonotype was detected a few times. The chain combines TRBV12-3 or TRBV12-4 with TRBJ1-4, with TRBD1 matching over 8 bases. With 0 bases clipped from V and 7 bases from J, the junction kept 4 bases outside the gene matches. There are 15 residues in the CDR3. The CDR3 loop reads CASSLAAGGLEKLFF. In nucleotides, the CDR3 is TGTGCCAGCAGTTTAGCCGCAGGGGGCCTTGAAAAACTGTTTTTT.

This clonotype was counted many times. The V and J genes are TRBV4-2 and TRBJ2-7; TRBD1 is a possible D gene (5 bases). CDR3 length: 14 amino acids. V was clipped by 4 bases and J by 3 bases, with 13 bases between them. Germline-derived CDR1 and CDR2 are LGHNA and YNFKEQ. CDR3: CASSLGLQGYEQYF. Here the CDR3 DNA reads TGTGCCAGCAGCCTCGGCCTGCAGGGCTACGAGCAGTACTTC.

This clonotype was counted at least ten times. This chain connects TRBV7-2 to TRBJ2-1; 8 bases agree with TRBD2. Germline trimming cut 8 bases from V and 5 bases from J; bases unmatched to any gene: 14. Germline-derived CDR1 and CDR2 are SGHTA and FQGNSA. The CDR3 spans 16 residues. This CDR3 is CASDFPGGAFDNEQFF. The CDR3 DNA is TGTGCCAGCGACTTCCCCGGGGGGGCTTTCGACAATGAGCAGTTCTTC.

At least ten counts were recorded for this clonotype. The chain joins TRBV10-1 to TRBJ2-2, with no clear D. There are 13 residues in the CDR3. V was cut by 5 bases and J by 6 bases, with 10 bases left in between. Germline CDR1 is WNHNN and CDR2 is SYGVQD (reference sequence). CDR3 loop: CASSLRNPGELFF. CDR3 nucleotides: TGCGCCAGCAGTCTGAGGAATCCCGGGGAGCTGTTTTTT.

Notes on this clonotype: One end of the junction varies from germline; a read error may be responsible. The V and J genes are TRBV11-2 and TRBJ2-5, with D perhaps TRBD2 (6 bases). Germline V gene sequence: CDR1 SGHAT, CDR2 FQNNGV. The CDR3 spans 15 residues. CDR3 nucleotide sequence: TGTGCCAGCGGCTTAGTGATGGGACTGGGAGAGACCCAGTACTTC. This codes for CASGLVMGLGETQYF.

In this sample, this clonotype turned up a few times. The chain combines TRBV20-1 with TRBJ2-1; 7 bases are shared with TRBD2. J was trimmed by 4 bases and V by 3 bases; bases with no gene match: 0. This CDR3 comprises 12 residues. Germline loops: CDR1 DFQATT, CDR2 SNEGSKA (reference sequence). CDR3 DNA: TGCAGTGCTAGGGGGGGGTACAATGAGCAGTTCTTC. Translation: CSARGGYNEQFF.

This clonotype was counted at least ten times. Here the CDR3 reads CASSQAAGALGQYF. CDR3 sequence (DNA): TGTGCCAGCAGCCAAGCAGCGGGGGCATTGGGGCAGTACTTC. This rearrangement joins TRBV14 to TRBJ2-7, with 8 nucleotides matching TRBD2. J lost 9 bases, V lost 1 base, and 8 bases had no gene match. Looked up from germline, CDR1 is SGHDN and CDR2 is FVKESK. The CDR3 is 14 residues long.

This clonotype was seen repeatedly, ten times or more. V is TRBV5-4 and J is TRBJ2-2; the D is unclear. The CDR3 loop spans 16 amino acids. The germline V gene has CDR1 SGHNT and CDR2 YYREEE (reference sequence). V shed 4 bases and J shed 5 bases, with 18 bases lying between them. The CDR3 loop reads CASSRPLREETGELFF. In nucleotides, the CDR3 is TGTGCCAGCAGCCGGCCCCTCAGAGAAGAGACCGGGGAGCTGTTTTTT.

This clonotype appeared a few times. The chain joins TRBV2 to TRBJ2-1; D might be TRBD1 (8 bases). CDR3 length equals 14 residues. Looked up from germline, CDR1 is SNHLY and CDR2 is FYNNEI. V lost 6 bases, J lost 9 bases, and 18 bases lay in between. CDR3 coding DNA: TGTGCCAGCAGCGATGACAGGGGAGGGGGTGAGCAGTTCTTC. Protein sequence: CASSDDRGGGEQFF.

This clonotype occurred a few times. This chain joins TRBV4-3 and TRBJ1-6; TRBD1 aligns across 8 bases. In germline, CDR1 is LGHNA, CDR2 YSLEER. J was trimmed by 9 bases and V by 3 bases; bases with no gene match: 7. CDR3 length equals 15 residues. The CDR3 sequence is CASSQGTGLSSPLHF. CDR3 sequence (DNA): TGCGCCAGCAGCCAGGGGACAGGACTTAGTTCACCCCTCCACTTT.

The J gene is TRBJ1-1, the V gene TRBV7-6, with TRBD1 matching 10 bases. V trimming: 0 bases; J trimming: 5 bases; junction bases outside the gene matches: 3. CDR1 SGHVS and CDR2 FNYEAQ come from the germline V gene. This CDR3 is built from 15 residues. The CDR3 sequence is CASSLATGGHTEAFF. As DNA, the CDR3 is TGTGCCAGCAGCTTAGCGACAGGGGGCCATACTGAAGCTTTCTTT.

The chain recombines TRBV5-1 with TRBJ2-1, with D perhaps TRBD1 or TRBD2 (5 bases each). The germline V and J ends were trimmed by 2 bases and 12 bases, with 21 bases remaining between them. Per the germline V gene, CDR1 is SGHRS and CDR2 is YFSETQ. The CDR3 totals 15 residues. CDR3: CASSFSKVASGRQFF. As DNA, the CDR3 is TGCGCCAGCAGCTTCTCCAAAGTGGCGTCGGGACGGCAGTTCTTC.

Many counts were recorded for this clonotype. This chain connects TRBV11-2 to TRBJ2-1, with D unresolved. Trimming shortened V by 0 bases and J by 2 bases, and 8 bases separated the two germline ends. The germline V gene encodes CDR1 SGHAT and CDR2 FQNNGV. The CDR3 is 15 amino acids. CDR3 region: CASSLEPSPYNEQFF. CDR3 in DNA: TGTGCCAGCAGCTTAGAGCCGAGCCCCTACAATGAGCAGTTCTTC.

This chain joins TRBV12-3 or TRBV12-4 and TRBJ2-6, with TRBD1 matching 7 bases. The ends lost 5 bases at V and 1 base at J; junction bases unmatched: 5. The CDR3 runs to 16 residues. The CDR3 DNA sequence: TGTGCCAGCAGTCCCCGACAGGGATCTGGGGCCAACGTCCTGACTTTC. Protein sequence: CASSPRQGSGANVLTF.

The chain combines TRBV4-2 with TRBJ1-4, with TRBD1 as a possible D gene (5 bases). Trimming cost V 3 bases and J 8 bases, with 13 bases left between them. Germline assignment: CDR1 LGHNA and CDR2 YNFKEQ. The CDR3 extends over 14 amino acids. The CDR3 protein is CASSQRGGGEKLFF. The CDR3 bases are TGTGCCAGCAGCCAGAGGGGAGGAGGGGAAAAACTGTTTTTT.

This clonotype was seen many times. J is TRBJ1-5 and V is TRBV11-2, with 10 bases lining up with TRBD1. CDR3 length: 14 amino acids. Germline CDR1 reads SGHAT; CDR2 reads FQNNGV. V lost 1 base and J lost 8; bases outside the gene matches: 2. The CDR3 region has the DNA TGTGCCAGCAGCTTAGGACAGGGGGCAGAGCCCCAGCATTTT. Amino acid sequence: CASSLGQGAEPQHF.

This clonotype was seen a single time. The gene calls are TRBV21-1 and TRBJ2-1; the table's TRBD1 call for D was not verified on the DNA. TRBV21-1 is a documented pseudogene. The CDR3 runs to 15 residues. CDR3 residues: CASTPRQRGAFEQFF. The CDR3 DNA sequence: TGTGCCAGCACCCCAAGGCAGCGGGGGGCATTTGAGCAGTTCTTC.